The rows below give T cell receptor beta chains drawn from one sample of a study of blood T cell repertoires in COVID-19. Here immunoSEQ multiplex PCR was the method, and the copy in TCRdb shows in-frame clones only, minus some. The top ten hold 15% to 18% of the sample, which has roughly 88,000 clones, 65% to 85% seen once. Sequenced input: peripheral blood. The receptor source for this set is an elderly woman with acute or convalescent COVID-19. Each CDR3 is given with its conserved first and last residue. A D gene is named only where the DNA matches it firmly.

D gene	J gene	V gene	CDR3 protein
NA	TRBJ2-2	TRBV11-3	CASSPDRWGGQTGELFF
TRBD2	TRBJ2-5	TRBV20-1	CGYSGPETQYF
TRBD1	TRBJ1-2	TRBV18	CASSPGQGAGGYTF
NA	TRBJ2-7	TRBV7-2	CASSPRGPSSEQYF
NA	TRBJ2-7	TRBV6-2/TRBV6-3	CASSYPFRGEQYF
NA	TRBJ2-7	TRBV4-1	CASSQGARTDTYEQYF
TRBD1	TRBJ2-7	TRBV3-1/TRBV3-2	CASSPGTGGFSYEQYF
TRBD1	TRBJ1-4	TRBV5-4	CASSPGQRDEKLFF
NA	TRBJ1-2	TRBV5-1	CASSFGPNYGYTF
TRBD1	TRBJ1-3	TRBV24-1	CATSPPPGQGDPGNTIYF
TRBD1	TRBJ1-2	TRBV6-5	CASTVGQNYGYTF
TRBD2	TRBJ2-7	TRBV28	CAHRQSGGRYEQYF
NA	TRBJ1-2	TRBV9	CASSPAGTKSGYTF
NA	TRBJ2-2	TRBV24-1	CATSEGSFTGELFF
TRBD1	TRBJ1-2	TRBV6-6	CASSRISVRGVRNYGYTF
NA	TRBJ1-1	TRBV20-1	CSASSGDGTEAFF
NA	TRBJ1-1	TRBV19	CASSRREVGLTEAFF
TRBD1	TRBJ2-7	TRBV27	CASSLSGTAIFYEQYF
TRBD2	TRBJ2-1	TRBV19	CASRRAGEAYNEQFF
NA	TRBJ2-3	TRBV5-4	CASRTDLSTDTQYF
TRBD2	TRBJ2-1	TRBV3-1/TRBV3-2	CASSQGRLAGDYNEQFF
NA	TRBJ2-7	TRBV3-1/TRBV3-2	CASSQVRGEQYF